The T cell receptor (beta chain) described here comes from a study of T cell repertoires in cytomegalovirus infection. As for the study in general: Matching HLA type, along with CMV infection, was indicated by public TCR beta signatures. The study's findings and limits: The cumulative frequency of public TCR beta families distinguished individuals who carried CMV together with the relevant HLA. Clonotype analysis showed dominance of the ex vivo response by HLA-C-restricted CMV-specific TCR beta clonotypes.

TCRdb analysed the reads with MiXCR anew, one entry per CDR3 protein. The sample includes some 120,000 distinct CDR3 sequences, 10% of them seen just once. The sample holds a few counts of this clonotype. The antigen remains unidentified. Sequenced material: PBMCs, sequenced either directly or after in vitro stimulation (not recorded which). The origin of this receptor is a human donor in good health (CMV status not recorded). Some clones in this sample may be carry-over from other donors' samples.

The CDR3 DNA reads as TGTGCCAGCAGCTCTCAGACGGCAGCTGGTGGCTACACCTTC. This sequence encodes CASSSQTAAGGYTF. V and J are TRBV5-4 and TRBJ1-2, with D uncertain. This CDR3 is 14 amino acids long. Looked up from germline, CDR1 is SGHNT and CDR2 is YYREEE (reference sequence). Between the trimmed V and J ends, which lost 3 bases and 7 bases, there was a span of 16 bases. Supplemented by reference TRBV5-4 and TRBJ1-2, the full variable domain reads ETGVTQSPTHLIKTRGQQVTLRCSSQSGHNTVSWYQQALGQGPQFIFQYYREEENGRGNFPPRFSGLQFPNYSSELNVNALELDDSALYLCASSSQTAAGGYTFGSGTRLTVV.